The next 26 T cell receptor beta chains were all read from a single sample in a study of human thymus T cells. Resections from corrective heart surgery provided thymus tissue. Repertoires were generated with immunoSEQ multiplex PCR, while TCRdb's copy carries only in-frame clones and drops some. The repertoire consists of around 70,000 clones, with 85% to 95% occurring once and the leading ten covering around 0.03%. The sequencing sample was made of thymus tissue. The source is a girl less than two years old with a congenital heart defect but otherwise immunologically healthy.

V gene TRBV28 combines with J gene TRBJ1-5, with D possibly being TRBD1 (6 bases). Between the trimmed V and J ends, which lost 3 bases and 0 bases, there was a span of 15 bases. CDR1 and CDR2 (germline): MDHEN, SYDVKM. The CDR3 runs to 17 residues. This CDR3 is CASSFLQGTYSNQPQHF. CDR3 nucleotides: TGTGCCAGCAGTTTCCTACAGGGTACCTATAGCAATCAGCCCCAGCATTTT.

The chain links TRBV11-2 to TRBJ2-2; 10 bases match TRBD2. Germline CDR1 reads SGHAT; CDR2 reads FQNNGV. This CDR3 has 20 amino acids. J was trimmed by 6 bases and V by 0 bases; bases with no gene match: 16. DNA of the CDR3: TGTGCCAGCAGCTTAGAACTTTGGGGTCCTAGCGGGAGAGGGGCCGGGGAGCTGTTTTTT. Residues: CASSLELWGPSGRGAGELFF.

This clone was detected only once. V usage is TRBV30 and J usage is TRBJ1-1, with a possible D match to TRBD1 (5 bases). V was pared by 0 bases and J by 0 bases, with 8 bases between. Germline CDR1 GTSNPN, CDR2 SVGIG (reference sequence). The CDR3 spans 14 residues. CDR3 in DNA: TGTGCCTGGAGTGTTGGACACTTGAACACTGAAGCTTTCTTT. Its protein product is CAWSVGHLNTEAFF.

The V and J genes are TRBV4-3 and TRBJ2-7; perhaps TRBD1 as D (6 bases). V lost 1 base and J 3 bases, leaving 19 bases between the germline ends. Germline CDR1 LGHNA, CDR2 YSLEER. The CDR3 has 17 residues. The CDR3 nucleotides read TGCGCCAGCAGCCAAGTCCCCTCCGCGGCAGGGGACTACGAGCAGTACTTC. Its protein product is CASSQVPSAAGDYEQYF.

There are a few counts of this clone. V usage is TRBV27 and J usage is TRBJ1-1, with 8 bases matching TRBD1. Germline V gene data show CDR1 as MNHEY and CDR2 as SMNVEV (reference sequence). V dropped 6 bases and J dropped 5; count of bases not matched to a gene: 5. This CDR3 spans 13 amino acids. The CDR3 DNA sequence: TGTGCCAGCAGAAGGACAGGGTGGACTGAAGCTTTCTTT. Its protein product is CASRRTGWTEAFF.

The gene calls are TRBV6-5 and TRBJ2-7, with a possible D match to TRBD2 (6 bases). The CDR3 contains 14 residues. Trimming left V 7 bases short and J 4 bases short, with 17 bases between. Germline V gene sequence: CDR1 MNHEY, CDR2 SVGAGI. This CDR3 reads CASTPASGTYEQYF. In DNA form, the CDR3 reads TGTGCCAGCACCCCCGCCAGTGGGACTTACGAGCAGTACTTC.

The chain uses TRBV5-6 and TRBJ2-5; a possible D gene is TRBD2 (7 bases). CDR3 length: 13 amino acids. The ends were cut back, 4 bases at V and 5 bases at J, with 12 bases in the middle. Germline V gives CDR1 SGHDT, CDR2 YYEEEE. The CDR3 region has the DNA TGTGCCAGCAGCCGGGGGGCCGGGGAGACCCAGTACTTC. Translated: CASSRGAGETQYF. The entire variable domain, with the rest obtained from reference TRBV5-6 and TRBJ2-5, is as follows: DAGVTQSPTHLIKTRGQQVTLRCSPKSGHDTVSWYQQALGQGPQFIFQYYEEEERQRGNFPDRFSGHQFPNYSSELNVNALLLGDSALYLCASSRGAGETQYFGPGTRLLVL.

The CDR3 loop is CASGSPPLHLGYGNGYTF. For the CDR3, the DNA is TGTGCTAGTGGTTCGCCCCCTCTTCATCTAGGGTATGGGAATGGCTACACCTTC. The chain couples TRBV12-5 to TRBJ1-2; D is ambiguous. V gave up 4 bases and J gave up 6 bases, with 27 bases separating them. The CDR3 has 18 residues. CDR1 and CDR2 (germline): LGHNT, FRNRAP.

The rearrangement links TRBV19 to TRBJ2-5; TRBD1 matches at 8 bases. This CDR3 region has 14 residues. Germline loops: CDR1 LNHDA, CDR2 SQIVND (reference sequence). V lost 5 bases, J lost 2 bases, and 4 bases stayed unmatched. In nucleotides, the CDR3 is TGTGCCAGTAGTGCAGGGGGCTCACAAGAGACCCAGTACTTC. Amino acids: CASSAGGSQETQYF.

This rearrangement joins TRBV2 to TRBJ2-7; 7 nucleotides line up with TRBD2. This CDR3 has 14 residues. Germline V gene data show CDR1 as SNHLY and CDR2 as FYNNEI. Trimming removed 10 bases from V and 3 bases from J; junction bases left unmatched: 12. The CDR3 reads CATRGETTLYEQYF. The CDR3 DNA reads TGTGCCACCCGGGGGGAAACCACCCTCTACGAGCAGTACTTC.

The rearrangement joins TRBV6-1 to TRBJ2-3, with unresolved D. V lost 2 bases and J lost 2, with 8 bases in between. Looked up from germline, CDR1 is MNHNS and CDR2 is SASEGT. CDR3 length equals 14 residues. CDR3 protein: CASSESRLTDTQYF. CDR3 DNA sequence: TGTGCCAGCAGTGAATCGAGACTCACAGATACGCAGTATTTT.

The rearrangement uses TRBV15 and TRBJ2-1; D is possibly TRBD2 (6 bases). Germline V gene data show CDR1 as LNHNV and CDR2 as YYDKDF (reference sequence). This CDR3 contains 12 residues. V was pared by 0 bases and J by 9 bases, with 6 bases between. The CDR3, as DNA: TGTGCCACCAGCAGAGAGGGAGGTGAGCAGTTCTTC. It yields the protein CATSREGGEQFF. The complete variable domain, with remaining parts taken from reference TRBV15 and TRBJ2-1, reads DAMVIQNPRYQVTQFGKPVTLSCSQTLNHNVMYWYQQKSSQAPKLLFHYYDKDFNNEADTPDNFQSRRPNTSFCFLDIRSPGLGDTAMYLCATSREGGEQFFGPGTRLTVL.

This rearrangement joins TRBV5-6 to TRBJ1-5; TRBD1 might be the D (5 bases). Trimming took 0 bases from V and 7 from J, leaving 17 bases between them. The CDR3 is made up of 16 amino acids. Germline V gene lookup returns CDR1 SGHDT and CDR2 YYEEEE. CDR3: CASSLAGQGPWQPQHF. CDR3 in DNA: TGTGCCAGCAGCTTGGCCGGCCAGGGCCCCTGGCAGCCCCAGCATTTT. Variable domain in full (rest from reference TRBV5-6 and TRBJ1-5): DAGVTQSPTHLIKTRGQQVTLRCSPKSGHDTVSWYQQALGQGPQFIFQYYEEEERQRGNFPDRFSGHQFPNYSSELNVNALLLGDSALYLCASSLAGQGPWQPQHFGDGTRLSIL.

The chain recombines TRBV5-6 with TRBJ1-5; D is perhaps TRBD1 (6 bases). V shed 2 bases and J shed 5 bases, with 11 bases lying between them. The germline CDR1 and CDR2 sequences are SGHDT and YYEEEE. This CDR3 region has 14 residues. The CDR3 is CASSFLPGDQPQHF. CDR3 nucleotide sequence: TGTGCCAGCAGCTTTCTCCCAGGGGATCAGCCCCAGCATTTT.

The V gene is TRBV19, the J gene TRBJ1-2, with a possible D match to TRBD1 (6 bases). Germline V lookup: CDR1 LNHDA, CDR2 SQIVND (reference sequence). V was clipped by 3 bases and J by 0 bases, with 14 bases between them. The CDR3 has 16 amino acids. Written as DNA, the CDR3 is TGTGCCAGTAGTATGGTCGGGACACCCGCTAACTATGGCTACACCTTC. Amino acids: CASSMVGTPANYGYTF.

The chain has TRBV7-6 and TRBJ2-3, with D uncertain. Germline loops: CDR1 SGHVS, CDR2 FNYEAQ. This CDR3 comprises 14 residues. V gave up 3 bases and J gave up 0 bases, with 7 bases separating them. In nucleotides, the CDR3 is TGTGCCAGCAGCTTTGTCGGGAGCACAGATACGCAGTATTTT. Translation gives CASSFVGSTDTQYF.

The chain is built from TRBV28 and TRBJ1-2, with 8 bases aligning to TRBD1. J lost 7 bases, V lost 3 bases, and 7 bases had no gene match. Germline loops: CDR1 MDHEN, CDR2 SYDVKM. This CDR3 region has 14 residues. CDR3 nucleotides: TGTGCCAGCAGTTTCGACAGGGGAGGAATTGGCTACACCTTC. It specifies CASSFDRGGIGYTF.

The V call is TRBV6-4, the J call TRBJ2-1, with 9 bases aligning to TRBD2. The junction had 16 bases not matched to a gene; V was cut back by 6 bases and J by 7 bases. This CDR3 comprises 17 residues. From germline, CDR1 is MRHNA and CDR2 SNTAGT. This CDR3 reads CASSGLAGLIGQNEQFF. CDR3 DNA: TGTGCCAGCAGCGGGCTAGCGGGATTGATAGGACAGAATGAGCAGTTCTTC.

This clone has just one count. The genes are TRBV6-5 and TRBJ2-3; perhaps TRBD1 as D (7 bases). With 2 bases removed from V and 6 bases from J, the gap between germline ends came to 18 bases. The CDR3 spans 16 residues. Per the germline V gene, CDR1 is MNHEY and CDR2 is SVGAGI. CDR3 sequence (DNA): TGTGCCAGCAGTTACGTCAGGGGGGTATCCCCCGATACGCAGTATTTT. Residues: CASSYVRGVSPDTQYF.

The V gene is TRBV14, the J gene TRBJ2-4, with D possibly matching TRBD2 (5 bases). Germline CDR1 is SGHDN and CDR2 is FVKESK. The V end was cut by 0 bases, the J end by 2 bases, with 8 bases between. The CDR3 is 15 residues long. The CDR3 DNA reads as TGTGCCAGCAGCCAAGACGGGAACCCCAAAAACATTCAGTACTTC. The encoded protein is CASSQDGNPKNIQYF.

The chain joins TRBV5-6 to TRBJ2-6; D is possibly TRBD2 (5 bases). Trimming took 5 bases from V and 0 from J, leaving 12 bases between them. The CDR3 consists of 16 residues. Per germline, CDR1 SGHDT and CDR2 YYEEEE. CDR3 sequence (DNA): TGTGCCAGCAGGTGGGTAGGGAGCTCTGGGGCCAACGTCCTGACTTTC. Encoded protein: CASRWVGSSGANVLTF.

V usage is TRBV7-2 and J usage is TRBJ2-5, with D unclear. Trimming pared 5 bases from V and 5 bases from J, leaving 15 bases between. The CDR3 sequence is 14 residues long. CDR1 is SGHTA, CDR2 FQGNSA, per germline. The CDR3, as DNA: TGTGCCAGCAGCCAACGTCCGAGTTGGGAGACCCAGTACTTC. It codes for CASSQRPSWETQYF.

This chain joins TRBV12-5 and TRBJ2-3; TRBD1 aligns across 7 bases. Germline V gene lookup returns CDR1 LGHNT and CDR2 FRNRAP. There are 14 residues in the CDR3. V lost 2 bases, J lost 4 bases, and 3 bases stayed unmatched. CDR3 DNA: TGTGCTAGTGGTTTGAGACAGGGTCCAGATACGCAGTATTTT. This encodes CASGLRQGPDTQYF.

V gene TRBV6-5 combines with J gene TRBJ2-7; D call uncertain. With 5 bases removed from V and 5 bases from J, the gap between germline ends came to 10 bases. The CDR3 has 12 amino acids. Germline loops: CDR1 MNHEY, CDR2 SVGAGI. This CDR3 reads CASSAPYNEQYF. In DNA, the CDR3 is TGTGCCAGCAGTGCACCATACAACGAGCAGTACTTC.

This chain uses TRBV6-5 with TRBJ2-3, with D perhaps matching TRBD1 or TRBD2 (6 bases each). V shed 6 bases and J shed 3 bases, with 16 bases lying between them. This CDR3 contains 15 residues. Germline V gives CDR1 MNHEY, CDR2 SVGAGI. Here the CDR3 DNA reads TGTGCCAGCAGAGCTTGGGGGGCGAAAACAGATACGCAGTATTTT. Amino acid sequence: CASRAWGAKTDTQYF.

This clone has more than one count but fewer than ten. CDR3: CAHILGRVAQGEQYF. CDR3 sequence (DNA): TGTGCTCACATCCTCGGAAGGGTGGCCCAAGGCGAGCAGTACTTC. J is TRBJ2-7 and V is TRBV12-5; the D is unclear. CDR3 length: 15 residues. The germline gives CDR1 LGHNT, CDR2 FRNRAP. The V gene lost 11 bases and the J gene lost 6 bases, with 26 bases spanning the gap.